These 6 T cell receptor beta chains originate from one sample sequenced in a study of T cell repertoires in cytomegalovirus infection. TCRdb re-called the reads with MiXCR, one entry per CDR3 protein. The sample contains approximately 280,000 distinct CDR3 sequences, less than 25% of which appear only once. Their target antigens are unknown. Sequenced here: cultured PBMCs, sampled from culture after CMV antigen stimulation. The receptors derive from a human donor in good health (CMV status not recorded). Some clones in this sample may be carry-over from other donors' samples.

This clonotype was counted at least ten times. The chain couples TRBV6-4 to TRBJ2-2; D possibly uses TRBD1 or TRBD2 (6 bases each). The ends were cut back, 7 bases at V and 4 bases at J, with 16 bases in the middle. This CDR3 region has 15 residues. The germline V gene encodes CDR1 MRHNA and CDR2 SNTAGT. The CDR3 sequence is CASTPQGGGTGELFF. In DNA form, the CDR3 reads TGTGCCAGCACTCCACAGGGAGGCGGCACCGGGGAGCTGTTTTTT.

This sequence joins TRBV11-2 and TRBJ2-6; D gene uncertain. The CDR3 is 15 residues long. V shed 0 bases and J shed 3 bases, with 6 bases lying between them. Germline-derived CDR1 and CDR2 are SGHAT and FQNNGV. The CDR3 here is CASSLDRLGANVLTF. The CDR3 DNA follows: TGTGCCAGCAGCTTAGACAGGCTTGGGGCCAACGTCCTGACTTTC. Full variable domain (rest looked up from reference TRBV11-2 and TRBJ2-6): EAGVAQSPRYKIIEKRQSVAFWCNPISGHATLYWYQQILGQGPKLLIQFQNNGVVDDSQLPKDRFSAERLKGVDSTLKIQPAKLEDSAVYLCASSLDRLGANVLTFGAGSRLTVL.

This clonotype was detected only once. The chain combines TRBV29-1 with TRBJ1-2; D is unclear. CDR3 length equals 14 residues. The V gene's germline CDR1 is SQVTM and CDR2 ANQGSEA. V shed 3 bases and J shed 7 bases, with 18 bases lying between them. CDR3 residues: CSVEPRGSLFGYTF. The CDR3 DNA follows: TGCAGCGTTGAGCCGAGAGGAAGTCTTTTTGGCTACACCTTC.

The chain is built from TRBV19 and TRBJ2-1; no definite D call. CDR1 LNHDA and CDR2 SQIVND come from the germline V gene (reference sequence). V was shortened by 5 bases and J by 0 bases, with 20 bases between the two germline ends. The CDR3 extends over 18 amino acids. CDR3 coding DNA: TGTGCCAGTAGTCCGGGTACGGGTCGCCTTAGCTCCTACAATGAGCAGTTCTTC. Translation: CASSPGTGRLSSYNEQFF.

This clonotype was observed a handful of times. The rearrangement joins TRBV30 to TRBJ1-3, with D tentatively TRBD1 (5 bases). Germline V gene data show CDR1 as GTSNPN and CDR2 as SVGIG (reference sequence). V was trimmed by 1 base and J by 2 bases, leaving 12 bases between them. The CDR3 is 15 amino acids. The CDR3 DNA follows: TGTGCCTGGAGTGAAAACCCAGGGACTGGAAACACCATATATTTT. Translated, it gives CAWSENPGTGNTIYF.

This clonotype was observed many times. The chain combines TRBV7-2 with TRBJ2-6; D is undetermined. Trimming left V 3 bases short and J 5 bases short, with 8 bases between. Germline CDR1 is SGHTA and CDR2 is FQGNSA. The CDR3 sequence is 14 residues long. CDR3 residues: CASSFLDRANVLTF. Here the CDR3 DNA reads TGTGCCAGCAGCTTCTTGGACCGGGCCAACGTCCTGACTTTC.